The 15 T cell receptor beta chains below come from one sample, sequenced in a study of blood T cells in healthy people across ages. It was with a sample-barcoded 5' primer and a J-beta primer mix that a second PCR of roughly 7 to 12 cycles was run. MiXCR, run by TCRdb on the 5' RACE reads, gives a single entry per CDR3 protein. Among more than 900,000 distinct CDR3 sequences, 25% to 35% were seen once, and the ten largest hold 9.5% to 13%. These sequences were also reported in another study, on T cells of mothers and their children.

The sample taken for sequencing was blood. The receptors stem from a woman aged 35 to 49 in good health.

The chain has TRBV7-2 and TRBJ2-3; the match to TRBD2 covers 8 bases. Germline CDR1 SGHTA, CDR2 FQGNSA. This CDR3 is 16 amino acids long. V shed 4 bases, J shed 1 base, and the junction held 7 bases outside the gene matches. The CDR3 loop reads CASSYSRAGGTDTQYF. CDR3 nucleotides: TGTGCCAGCAGCTACTCTCGAGCGGGGGGCACAGATACGCAGTATTTT.

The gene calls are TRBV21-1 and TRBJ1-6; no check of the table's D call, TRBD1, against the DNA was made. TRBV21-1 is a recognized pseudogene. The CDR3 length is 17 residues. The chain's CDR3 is CASSVRAPQGVRSPLHF. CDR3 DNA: TGTGCCAGCAGCGTAAGAGCCCCCCAGGGGGTTCGTTCACCCCTCCACTTT.

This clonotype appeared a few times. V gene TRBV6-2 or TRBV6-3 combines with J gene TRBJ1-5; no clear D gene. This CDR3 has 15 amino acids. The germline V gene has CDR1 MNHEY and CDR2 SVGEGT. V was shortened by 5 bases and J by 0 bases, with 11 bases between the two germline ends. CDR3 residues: CASSPRGYSNQPQHF. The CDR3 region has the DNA TGTGCCAGCAGTCCGCGGGGTTATAGCAATCAGCCCCAGCATTTT.

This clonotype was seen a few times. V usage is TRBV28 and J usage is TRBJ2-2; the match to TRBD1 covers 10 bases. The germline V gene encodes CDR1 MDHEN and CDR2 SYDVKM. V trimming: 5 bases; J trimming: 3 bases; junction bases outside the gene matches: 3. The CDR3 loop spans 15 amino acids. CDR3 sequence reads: CASSGGTGDTGELFF. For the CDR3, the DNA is TGTGCCAGCAGTGGAGGGACAGGGGACACCGGGGAGCTGTTTTTT.

The CDR3 bases are TGTGCCAGCAGTTTACAGGGGACGTACAATGAGCAGTACTTC. It encodes CASSLQGTYNEQYF. This chain links TRBV12-3 or TRBV12-4 with TRBJ2-1, with TRBD1 as a possible D gene (6 bases). Gene TRBJ2-7 matches the end of the DNA better, so the J call may be wrong. CDR3 length equals 14 residues.

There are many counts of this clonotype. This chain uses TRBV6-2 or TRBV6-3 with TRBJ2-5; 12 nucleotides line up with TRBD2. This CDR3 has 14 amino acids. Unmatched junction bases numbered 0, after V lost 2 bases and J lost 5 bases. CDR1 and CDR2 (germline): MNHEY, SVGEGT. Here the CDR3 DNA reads TGTGCCAGCAGTTACGGGACTAGCGGGGAGACCCAGTACTTC. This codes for CASSYGTSGETQYF.

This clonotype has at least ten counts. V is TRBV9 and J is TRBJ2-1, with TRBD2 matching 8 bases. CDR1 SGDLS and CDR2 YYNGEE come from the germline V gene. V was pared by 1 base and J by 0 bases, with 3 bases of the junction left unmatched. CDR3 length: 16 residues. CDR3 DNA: TGTGCCAGCAGCGTAATAGCGGGGAACTCCTACAATGAGCAGTTCTTC. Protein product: CASSVIAGNSYNEQFF. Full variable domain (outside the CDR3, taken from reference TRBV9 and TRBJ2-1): DSGVTQTPKHLITATGQRVTLRCSPRSGDLSVYWYQQSLDQGLQFLIQYYNGEERAKGNILERFSAQQFPDLHSELNLSSLELGDSALYFCASSVIAGNSYNEQFFGPGTRLTVL.

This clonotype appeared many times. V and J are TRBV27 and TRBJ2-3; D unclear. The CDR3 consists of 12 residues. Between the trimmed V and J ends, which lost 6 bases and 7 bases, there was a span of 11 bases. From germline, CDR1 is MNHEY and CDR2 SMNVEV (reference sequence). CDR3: CASSTGSNTQYF. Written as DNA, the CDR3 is TGTGCCAGCAGCACGGGCTCTAATACGCAGTATTTT.

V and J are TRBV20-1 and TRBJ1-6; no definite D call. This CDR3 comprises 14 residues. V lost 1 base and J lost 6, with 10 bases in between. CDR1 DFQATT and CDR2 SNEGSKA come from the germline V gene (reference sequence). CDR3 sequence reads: CSARVEQINSPLHF. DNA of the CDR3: TGCAGTGCTAGAGTAGAACAGATTAATTCACCCCTCCACTTT.

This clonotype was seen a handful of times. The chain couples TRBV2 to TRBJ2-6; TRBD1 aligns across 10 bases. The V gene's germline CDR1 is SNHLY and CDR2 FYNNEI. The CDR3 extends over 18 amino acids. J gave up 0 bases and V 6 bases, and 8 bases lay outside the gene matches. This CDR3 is CASRGRQGAASGANVLTF. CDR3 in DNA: TGTGCCAGCAGAGGTAGACAGGGGGCTGCCTCTGGGGCCAACGTCCTGACTTTC.

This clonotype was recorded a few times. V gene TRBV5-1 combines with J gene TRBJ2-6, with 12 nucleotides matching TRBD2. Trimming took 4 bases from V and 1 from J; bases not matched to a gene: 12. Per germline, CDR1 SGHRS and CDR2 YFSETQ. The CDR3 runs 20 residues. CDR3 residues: CASSIGLAGPRGSGANVLTF. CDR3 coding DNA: TGCGCCAGCAGCATAGGACTAGCGGGACCGCGGGGGTCTGGGGCCAACGTCCTGACTTTC.

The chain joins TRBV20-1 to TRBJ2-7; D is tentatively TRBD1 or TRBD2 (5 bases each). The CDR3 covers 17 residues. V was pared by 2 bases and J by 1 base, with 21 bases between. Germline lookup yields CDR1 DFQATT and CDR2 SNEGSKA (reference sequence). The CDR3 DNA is TGCAGTGCTAGACCCCCTGCGTGGGGGAAGGGATCCTACGAGCAGTACTTC. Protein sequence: CSARPPAWGKGSYEQYF.

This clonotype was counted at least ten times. CDR3 region: CASSLPFSYEQYF. In DNA form, the CDR3 reads TGTGCCAGCAGTTTACCGTTCTCCTACGAGCAGTACTTC. The chain employs TRBV28 and TRBJ2-7; D gene uncertain. The CDR3 has 13 amino acids. Germline CDR1 MDHEN, CDR2 SYDVKM. V lost 2 bases to trimming and J lost 0 bases, with 5 bases between them.

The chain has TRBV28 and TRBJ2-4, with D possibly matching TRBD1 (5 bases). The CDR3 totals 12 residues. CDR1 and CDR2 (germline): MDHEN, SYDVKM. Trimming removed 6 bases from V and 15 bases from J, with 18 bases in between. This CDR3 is CASSLGARHRYF. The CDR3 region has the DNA TGTGCCAGCAGCCTAGGGGCCCGCCATCGGTACTTC.

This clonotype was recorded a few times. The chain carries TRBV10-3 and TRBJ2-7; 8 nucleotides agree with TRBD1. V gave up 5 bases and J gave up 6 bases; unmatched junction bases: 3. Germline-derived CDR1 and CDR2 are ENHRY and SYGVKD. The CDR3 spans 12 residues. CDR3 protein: CAISTGGSEQYF. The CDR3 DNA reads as TGTGCCATCAGTACAGGGGGTTCCGAGCAGTACTTC.